Each of the 9 T cell receptor beta chains below was sequenced from the same sample in a study of OX40 agonist ivuxolimab in advanced cancers. Assay: immunoSEQ multiplex PCR; the TCRdb copy retains only in-frame clones and omits some. This table holds some 96,000 clones, about 91% found once. The specimen was CD4+ or CD8+ T cells sorted from blood, collected in a trial of the OX40 agonist ivuxolimab. The source is an adult with an advanced solid tumor such as melanoma, head and neck, liver or kidney cancer.

This chain connects TRBV6-6 to TRBJ1-5; D is ambiguous. Germline assignment: CDR1 MNHNY and CDR2 SVGAGI (reference sequence). There are 15 residues in the CDR3. V dropped 0 bases and J dropped 1 base, with 7 bases sitting between them. The CDR3 spells CASSYSGQSNQPQHF. In DNA form, the CDR3 reads TGTGCCAGCAGTTACTCGGGTCAGAGCAATCAGCCCCAGCATTTT.

This clone was found once. This chain connects TRBV7-2 to TRBJ2-2; 11 nucleotides line up with TRBD2. The CDR3 contains 15 residues. Germline CDR1 reads SGHTA; CDR2 reads FQGNSA. V trimming: 5 bases; J trimming: 4 bases; junction bases outside the gene matches: 3. CDR3 DNA sequence: TGTGCCAGCAGCCAGACTAGCGGGATCACCGGGGAGCTGTTTTTT. It yields the protein CASSQTSGITGELFF.

CDR3 sequence (DNA): TGCGCCAGCAGCTCGGGACTAGCGGAGGGCTCCTACAATGAGCAGTTCTTC. Amino acid sequence: CASSSGLAEGSYNEQFF. The rearrangement uses TRBV5-1 and TRBJ2-1; 11 positions agree with TRBD2. The trim removed 3 bases at V and 0 bases at J, leaving 5 bases unmatched. There are 17 residues in the CDR3. Germline-derived CDR1 and CDR2 are SGHRS and YFSETQ.

The V and J genes are TRBV6-5 and TRBJ1-2; unclear D gene. V shed 0 bases and J shed 3 bases, with 5 bases lying between them. The CDR3 is 13 amino acids. CDR1 is MNHEY, CDR2 SVGAGI, per germline. This CDR3 reads CASSYSVHYGYTF. The CDR3 DNA reads as TGTGCCAGCAGTTACTCGGTACACTATGGCTACACCTTC.

This rearrangement joins TRBV28 to TRBJ2-1; D is possibly TRBD2 (6 bases). CDR1 is MDHEN and CDR2 is SYDVKM in the germline V gene. CDR3 size: 16 residues. Trimming took off 6 bases at V and 8 bases at J, with 23 bases between the two ends. CDR3 nucleotide sequence: TGTGCCAGCAGCCCGGGACTCACGCTCCGGGGGTATGAGCAGTTCTTC. Its translation: CASSPGLTLRGYEQFF.

The V and J genes are TRBV27 and TRBJ2-2; D uncertain. CDR1 is MNHEY and CDR2 is SMNVEV in the germline V gene (reference sequence). Trimming pared 1 base from V and 3 bases from J, leaving 6 bases between. The CDR3 length is 14 residues. CDR3 protein: CASSLFRHTGELFF. The CDR3 nucleotides are TGTGCCAGCAGTTTATTCAGACACACCGGGGAGCTGTTTTTT.

The chain links TRBV5-1 to TRBJ1-1; TRBD1 might be the D (5 bases). Trimming removed 4 bases at V and 5 bases at J, with 24 bases between. The V gene's germline CDR1 is SGHRS and CDR2 YFSETQ. This CDR3 spans 17 amino acids. In DNA form, the CDR3 reads TGCGCCAGCAGCCCCGGCGGAGGGGTAGTAACCAGGACTGAAGCTTTCTTT. Translating it yields CASSPGGGVVTRTEAFF.

The gene calls are TRBV7-2 and TRBJ2-3; the D gene could be TRBD1 or TRBD2 (5 bases each). Per the germline V gene, CDR1 is SGHTA and CDR2 is FQGNSA. Trimming shortened V by 1 base and J by 0 bases, and 14 bases separated the two germline ends. CDR3 length equals 17 residues. The CDR3 sequence is CASSLVFGASSTDTQYF. DNA of the CDR3: TGTGCCAGCAGCTTAGTTTTCGGGGCATCTAGCACAGATACGCAGTATTTT. Drawing the rest from reference TRBV7-2 and TRBJ2-3, the complete variable domain is GAGVSQSPSNKVTEKGKDVELRCDPISGHTALYWYRQSLGQGLEFLIYFQGNSAPDKSGLPSDRFSAERTGGSVSTLTIQRTQQEDSAVYLCASSLVFGASSTDTQYFGPGTRLTVL.

The chain uses TRBV28 and TRBJ1-2; no clear D. The CDR3 totals 14 residues. The V gene lost 4 bases and the J gene lost 0 bases, with 9 bases spanning the gap. Germline V gene sequence: CDR1 MDHEN, CDR2 SYDVKM. The CDR3 loop reads CASSYRTSNYGYTF. CDR3 DNA: TGTGCCAGCAGTTATAGGACTTCTAACTATGGCTACACCTTC.